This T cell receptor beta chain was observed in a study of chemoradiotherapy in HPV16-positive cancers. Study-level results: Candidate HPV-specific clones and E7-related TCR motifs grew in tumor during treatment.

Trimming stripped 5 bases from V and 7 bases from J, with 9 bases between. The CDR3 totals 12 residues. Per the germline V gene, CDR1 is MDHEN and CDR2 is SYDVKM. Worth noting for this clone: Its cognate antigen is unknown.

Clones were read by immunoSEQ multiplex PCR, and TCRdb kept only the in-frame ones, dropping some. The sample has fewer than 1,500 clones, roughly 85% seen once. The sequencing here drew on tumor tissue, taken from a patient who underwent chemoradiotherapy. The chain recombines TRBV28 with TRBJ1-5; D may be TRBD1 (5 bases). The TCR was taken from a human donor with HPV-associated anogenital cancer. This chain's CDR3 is CASSQGWQPQHF. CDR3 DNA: TGTGCCAGCAGTCAGGGTTGGCAGCCCCAGCATTTT. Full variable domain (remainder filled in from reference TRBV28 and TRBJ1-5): DVKVTQSSRYLVKRTGEKVFLECVQDMDHENMFWYRQDPGLGLRLIYFSYDVKMKEKGDIPEGYSVSREKKERFSLILESASTNQTSMYLCASSQGWQPQHFGDGTRLSIL.